These 22 T cell receptor beta chains originate from one sample sequenced in a study of cytomegalovirus exposure and HLA in healthy donors. In the PCR, 60 Vbeta and 13 Jbeta primers were used. Some clones are missing from TCRdb's copy, which holds only in-frame ones; the method was immunoSEQ multiplex PCR. The sample carries about 140,000 clones, approximately 67% recorded once. The sequenced material came from PBMCs. The receptors originated from a woman aged 55-70 years in good health and CMV-seronegative.

The chain employs TRBV7-9 and TRBJ2-2; the match to TRBD1 covers 11 bases. Germline assignment: CDR1 SEHNR and CDR2 FQNEAQ (reference sequence). With 5 bases clipped from V and 5 bases from J, the junction kept 7 bases outside the gene matches. The CDR3 consists of 16 residues. CDR3 coding DNA: TGTGCCAGCAGCCCACGGACAGGGGGCTCAACCGGGGAGCTGTTTTTT. Amino acid sequence: CASSPRTGGSTGELFF.

The gene calls are TRBV5-1 and TRBJ1-6; D is undetermined. Germline CDR1 reads SGHRS; CDR2 reads YFSETQ. V shed 1 base and J shed 0 bases, with 5 bases lying between them. There are 15 residues in the CDR3. The CDR3 coding sequence is TGCGCCAGCAGCTTGTTGAGCTCCTATAATTCACCCCTCCACTTT. The encoded protein is CASSLLSSYNSPLHF.

The genes are TRBV6-4 and TRBJ2-5; 9 nucleotides agree with TRBD2. CDR1 and CDR2 from the germline V gene are MRHNA and SNTAGT. The CDR3 has 16 residues. V dropped 0 bases and J dropped 4; count of bases not matched to a gene: 6. The DNA for the CDR3 is TGTGCCAGCAGTGACTCGAAGTCAGCGGGAGGAGAGACCCAGTACTTC. It yields the protein CASSDSKSAGGETQYF.

J is TRBJ2-7 and V is TRBV2; D is unresolved. This CDR3 region has 12 residues. CDR1 is SNHLY and CDR2 is FYNNEI in the germline V gene. V was trimmed by 1 base and J by 4 bases, leaving 5 bases between them. CDR3 bases: TGTGCCAGCAGTGAAGGAGCATACGAGCAGTACTTC. It is translated as CASSEGAYEQYF.

This chain connects TRBV9 to TRBJ2-1; 8 bases map to TRBD2. The CDR3 sequence is 15 residues long. In germline, CDR1 is SGDLS, CDR2 YYNGEE. Trimming removed 0 bases from V and 4 bases from J; junction bases left unmatched: 3. The CDR3 DNA reads as TGTGCCAGCAGCGTAGGGGCGGGAGGATACAATGAGCAGTTCTTC. Its translation is CASSVGAGGYNEQFF. Complete variable domain (other parts from reference TRBV9 and TRBJ2-1): DSGVTQTPKHLITATGQRVTLRCSPRSGDLSVYWYQQSLDQGLQFLIQYYNGEERAKGNILERFSAQQFPDLHSELNLSSLELGDSALYFCASSVGAGGYNEQFFGPGTRLTVL.

The count of this clone is one. The chain combines TRBV19 with TRBJ2-5; TRBD2 agrees at 7 bases. V lost 2 bases to trimming and J lost 0 bases; unmatched junction nucleotides: 3. This CDR3 spans 15 amino acids. The germline CDR1 and CDR2 sequences are LNHDA and SQIVND (reference sequence). The CDR3 coding sequence is TGTGCCAGTAGTATACAGGGACTAAACCAAGAGACCCAGTACTTC. It yields the protein CASSIQGLNQETQYF.

This clone showed up just a few times. The chain couples TRBV11-3 to TRBJ2-1, with TRBD1 identical over 9 bases. V dropped 1 base and J dropped 8; count of bases not matched to a gene: 0. CDR3 length: 13 amino acids. Germline CDR1 SGHNT, CDR2 YENEEA. The chain's CDR3 is CASSLGTGDEQFF. DNA of the CDR3: TGTGCCAGCAGCTTAGGGACAGGGGATGAGCAGTTCTTC.

The rearrangement links TRBV5-6 to TRBJ1-1; D is perhaps TRBD1 (5 bases). Germline lookup yields CDR1 SGHDT and CDR2 YYEEEE. This CDR3 has 14 amino acids. Trimming pared 1 base from V and 1 base from J, leaving 8 bases between. The CDR3 reads CASSLWGGNTEAFF. CDR3 coding DNA: TGTGCCAGCAGCTTGTGGGGGGGGAACACTGAAGCTTTCTTT.

The V and J genes are TRBV7-3 and TRBJ1-1; no definite D call. The CDR3 is 13 residues long. The V and J ends lost 6 bases and 2 bases respectively, with 10 bases between them. Germline loops: CDR1 SGHTA, CDR2 FQGTGA. CDR3 DNA: TGTGCCAGCAGGGCGACACGTAACACTGAAGCTTTCTTT. The encoded protein is CASRATRNTEAFF.

The chain recombines TRBV21-1 with TRBJ2-1; the D call TRBD2 from the table was never checked on the DNA. TRBV21-1 is shown as a pseudogene. The CDR3 covers 17 residues. CDR3 in DNA: TGTGCCAGCAGCAAACCTAAACTAGCGGGAGAAGCTAATGAGCAGTTCTTC. Its protein product is CASSKPKLAGEANEQFF.

CDR3 sequence (DNA): TGTGCCAGCAGCTTAGAGGACAGCTACAATGAGCAGTTCTTC. Protein: CASSLEDSYNEQFF. The V gene is TRBV7-9, the J gene TRBJ2-1, with D possibly being TRBD1 (6 bases). The CDR3 runs to 14 residues. Germline V CDR1 and CDR2: SEHNR, FQNEAQ (reference sequence). The ends were cut back, 1 base at V and 3 bases at J, with 7 bases in the middle.

The DNA for the CDR3 is TGTGCCAGCAGCTTCGGGAGAAGGACCTACGAGCAGTACTTC. Amino acids: CASSFGRRTYEQYF. J is TRBJ2-7 and V is TRBV7-9, with a possible D match to TRBD2 (6 bases). The germline V and J ends were trimmed by 3 bases and 2 bases, with 11 bases remaining between them. The CDR3 runs 14 residues. Germline V gene data show CDR1 as SEHNR and CDR2 as FQNEAQ (reference sequence).

The chain has TRBV5-6 and TRBJ1-2; 8 bases line up with TRBD1. V was clipped by 4 bases and J by 3 bases; unmatched bases: 5. Germline CDR1 is SGHDT and CDR2 is YYEEEE. The CDR3 extends over 14 amino acids. The CDR3 region is CASSTGQVHYGYTF. The CDR3 DNA sequence: TGTGCCAGCAGCACGGGACAGGTCCACTATGGCTACACCTTC.

The J gene is TRBJ2-2, the V gene TRBV6-6; 7 bases fit TRBD1. Germline trimming cut 8 bases from V and 2 bases from J; bases unmatched to any gene: 8. CDR3 length equals 15 residues. The V gene's germline CDR1 is MNHNY and CDR2 SVGAGI (reference sequence). CDR3 coding DNA: TGTGCCAGCCGAGCGCGACAGGGTAACACCGGGGAGCTGTTTTTT. Translation: CASRARQGNTGELFF.

A few counts support this clone. The chain links TRBV4-1 to TRBJ2-7; 11 nucleotides line up with TRBD1. J lost 4 bases, V lost 0 bases, and 11 bases had no gene match. Germline CDR1 is MGHRA and CDR2 is YSYEKL. The CDR3 has 18 amino acids. CDR3 sequence: CASSQDRLGTGGTYEQYF. The CDR3 nucleotides are TGCGCCAGCAGCCAAGATCGACTTGGGACAGGGGGTACGTACGAGCAGTACTTC.

The V and J genes are TRBV7-2 and TRBJ1-2; D is ambiguous. Germline V gene data show CDR1 as SGHTA and CDR2 as FQGNSA. The CDR3 totals 13 residues. V was shortened by 2 bases and J by 4 bases, with 8 bases between the two germline ends. In DNA form, the CDR3 reads TGTGCCAGCAGCTTAAGAGGTTTCTATGGCTACACCTTC. Translated: CASSLRGFYGYTF.

As for this clone: Relative to the germline gene, one junction end is altered; a read error may explain this. V gene TRBV7-7 combines with J gene TRBJ2-7, with 11 nucleotides matching TRBD1. CDR3 length equals 15 residues. The V gene's germline CDR1 is SSHAT and CDR2 FNYEAQ (reference sequence). The CDR3 nucleotides are TGTGCTAGCAGCCCCATGGGACAGGGGGCCTACGAGCAGTACTTC. Translating it yields CASSPMGQGAYEQYF.

The chain couples TRBV5-1 to TRBJ2-1, with D perhaps TRBD2 (5 bases). V was shortened by 1 base and J by 0 bases, with 14 bases between the two germline ends. This CDR3 has 17 residues. Germline V lookup: CDR1 SGHRS, CDR2 YFSETQ. The CDR3 protein is CASSLSPRGSSYNEQFF. The CDR3 region has the DNA TGCGCCAGCAGCTTGAGTCCAAGAGGGAGCTCCTACAATGAGCAGTTCTTC. The whole variable domain, filled in from reference TRBV5-1 and TRBJ2-1, reads KAGVTQTPRYLIKTRGQQVTLSCSPISGHRSVSWYQQTPGQGLQFLFEYFSETQRNKGNFPGRFSGRQFSNSRSEMNVSTLELGDSALYLCASSLSPRGSSYNEQFFGPGTRLTVL.

The chain carries TRBV19 and TRBJ1-1, with 7 nucleotides matching TRBD1. The germline V gene has CDR1 LNHDA and CDR2 SQIVND (reference sequence). J gave up 7 bases and V 9 bases, and 14 bases lay outside the gene matches. This CDR3 is built from 14 residues. The CDR3 protein is CASPHRDSKNEAFF. In nucleotides, the CDR3 is TGTGCCAGCCCCCACCGGGACAGTAAAAATGAAGCTTTCTTT.

The CDR3 DNA follows: TGTGCCAGTAGTATAGGGAGGAGGGACACTGAAGCTTTCTTT. Amino acid sequence: CASSIGRRDTEAFF. The rearrangement joins TRBV19 to TRBJ1-1; no definite D call. The CDR3 loop spans 14 amino acids. V was pared by 1 base and J by 3 bases, with 9 bases between. Germline V gene data show CDR1 as LNHDA and CDR2 as SQIVND (reference sequence).

The chain joins TRBV5-4 to TRBJ1-3; D perhaps matches TRBD1 (6 bases). V lost 1 base, J lost 4 bases, and 9 bases lay in between. From germline, CDR1 is SGHNT and CDR2 YYREEE (reference sequence). The CDR3 is made up of 14 amino acids. The CDR3 DNA is TGTGCCAGCAGCTTGCGGGGGGCCGGAAACACCATATATTTT. Its protein is CASSLRGAGNTIYF.

This clone was detected only a few times. The chain couples TRBV2 to TRBJ2-7, with D hard to call. Trimming left V 5 bases short and J 5 bases short, with 19 bases between. The CDR3 spans 15 residues. Germline lookup yields CDR1 SNHLY and CDR2 FYNNEI. The DNA of the CDR3 is TGTGCCAGCAGTTTATGGGCCGCTTCAGGTGACGAGCAGTACTTC. It translates to CASSLWAASGDEQYF.